A single sample gave rise to the 3 T cell receptor beta chains below, sequenced in a study of T cell repertoires in cytomegalovirus infection. Via MiXCR, TCRdb re-called the reads, giving one row per CDR3 protein. The data contain around 260,000 distinct CDR3 sequences, roughly 10% of them singletons. Sequencing was performed on PBMCs. The receptors were sampled from a human donor in good health (CMV status not recorded). Some clones in this sample may be carry-over from other donors' samples.

This clonotype was detected ten times or more. The chain has TRBV7-9 and TRBJ1-4; TRBD1 aligns across 8 bases. Germline V gene data show CDR1 as SEHNR and CDR2 as FQNEAQ (reference sequence). This CDR3 is 14 amino acids long. V dropped 5 bases and J dropped 7; count of bases not matched to a gene: 6. The CDR3 nucleotides are TGTGCCAGCAGCCTTCTAACAGGGGGTGAAAAACTGTTTTTT. Protein: CASSLLTGGEKLFF. Together with reference TRBV7-9 and TRBJ1-4, the CDR3 gives the full variable domain: DTGVSQNPRHKITKRGQNVTFRCDPISEHNRLYWYRQTLGQGPEFLTYFQNEAQLEKSRLLSDRFSAERPKGSFSTLEIQRTEQGDSAMYLCASSLLTGGEKLFFGSGTQLSVL.

In this sample, this clonotype turned up many times. This chain uses TRBV6-5 with TRBJ1-2, with TRBD1 matching 8 bases. This CDR3 spans 14 amino acids. The germline CDR1 and CDR2 sequences are MNHEY and SVGAGI. V trimming: 2 bases; J trimming: 9 bases; junction bases outside the gene matches: 8. This chain's CDR3 is CASSYQIQGESYTF. DNA for the CDR3: TGTGCCAGCAGTTACCAGATACAGGGGGAAAGCTACACCTTC.

In this sample, this clonotype turned up many times. This chain joins TRBV13 and TRBJ2-1; D perhaps matches TRBD2 (7 bases). Trimming pared 6 bases from V and 4 bases from J, leaving 16 bases between. This CDR3 comprises 15 residues. Germline lookup yields CDR1 PRHDT and CDR2 FYEKMQ (reference sequence). This chain's CDR3 is CASSLTGGLYNEQFF. CDR3 coding DNA: TGTGCCAGCAGTTTGACGGGGGGCCTTTACAATGAGCAGTTCTTC.